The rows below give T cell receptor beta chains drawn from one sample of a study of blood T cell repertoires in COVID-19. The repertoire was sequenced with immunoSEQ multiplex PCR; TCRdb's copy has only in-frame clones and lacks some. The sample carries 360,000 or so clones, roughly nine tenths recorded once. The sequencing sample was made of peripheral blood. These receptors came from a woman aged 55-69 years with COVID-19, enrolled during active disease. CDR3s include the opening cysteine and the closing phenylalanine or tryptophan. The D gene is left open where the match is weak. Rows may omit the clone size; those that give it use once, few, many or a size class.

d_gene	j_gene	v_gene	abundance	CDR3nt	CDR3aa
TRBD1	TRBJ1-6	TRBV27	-	TGTGCCAGCAGTTTATCGATAGGGACAGGCCCTGTATCCCTCCACTTT	CASSLSIGTGPVSLHF
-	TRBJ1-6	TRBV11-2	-	TGTGCCAGCAGCTTAACATTGTATTCACCCCTCCACTTT	CASSLTLYSPLHF
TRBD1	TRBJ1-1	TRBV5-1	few	TGCGCCAGCAGGGACAGGGCAAACACTGAAGCTTTCTTT	CASRDRANTEAFF
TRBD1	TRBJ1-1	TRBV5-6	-	TGTGCCAGCAGCCCTCTCCGGACAGGGGGGTCTGAAGCTTTCTTT	CASSPLRTGGSEAFF
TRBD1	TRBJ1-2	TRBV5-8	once	TGTGCCAGCAGCTCCGCGGACAGGGGGAACTATGGCTACACCTTC	CASSSADRGNYGYTF
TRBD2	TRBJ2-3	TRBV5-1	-	TGCGCCAGCAGCTCATGGACTAGCGGGGGGGCGCAAGATACGCAGTATTTT	CASSSWTSGGAQDTQYF
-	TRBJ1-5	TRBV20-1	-	TGCAGTGCTAGTACCACTAATAGCAATCAGCCCCAGCATTTT	CSASTTNSNQPQHF
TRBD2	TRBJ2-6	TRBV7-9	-	TGTGCCAGCAGCTTAGGAGGACTAGCGGGGCCCTCTGGGGCCAACGTCCTGACTTTC	CASSLGGLAGPSGANVLTF
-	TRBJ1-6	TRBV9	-	TGTGCCAGCAGCGGGGAGGATCAGAGCGAGGTCTGGAATTCACCCCTCCACTTT	CASSGEDQSEVWNSPLHF
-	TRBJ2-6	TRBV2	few	TGTGCCAGCATGGGGCACTCTGGGGCCAACGTCCTGACTTTC	CASMGHSGANVLTF
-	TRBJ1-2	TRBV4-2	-	TGTGCCAGCAGCCCAACGGGGGGCAGATTCGGCTACACCTTC	CASSPTGGRFGYTF
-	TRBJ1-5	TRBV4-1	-	TGCGCCAGCAGCCAAAGTCATCAGGGCAATCAGCCCCAGCATTTT	CASSQSHQGNQPQHF
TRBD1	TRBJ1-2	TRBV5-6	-	TGTGCCAGCAGCCCGATGGGGACAGGTTATGGCTACACCTTC	CASSPMGTGYGYTF
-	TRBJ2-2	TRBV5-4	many	TGTGCCAGCAGCTTGGGACTAGTGTCCACCGGGGAGCTGTTTTTT	CASSLGLVSTGELFF
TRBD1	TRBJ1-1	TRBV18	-	TGTGCCAGCTCTCAGACAGGGGCCACTGAAGCTTTCTTT	CASSQTGATEAFF
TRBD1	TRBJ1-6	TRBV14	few	TGTGCCAGCAGCCAATCAACAGGGGTTTCACCCCTCCACTTT	CASSQSTGVSPLHF
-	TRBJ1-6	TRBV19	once	TGTGCCAGTACCCAACAGAGCTCCTATAATTCACCCCTCCACTTT	CASTQQSSYNSPLHF
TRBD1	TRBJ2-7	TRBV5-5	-	TGTGCCAGCAGCCGGGGTGCGACAGGGTCGGCCTACGAGCAGTACTTC	CASSRGATGSAYEQYF
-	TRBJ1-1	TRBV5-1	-	TGCGCCAGCACCCTTATGGGGCTGCCGGGGGGCACTGAAGCTTTCTTT	CASTLMGLPGGTEAFF
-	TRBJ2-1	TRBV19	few	TGTGCCAGTACCACCTCTGGGGCCGGCTCCTACAATGAGCAGTTCTTC	CASTTSGAGSYNEQFF
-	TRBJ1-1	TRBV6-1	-	TGTGCCAGCAGTGAGGGCAGGGTTGTAGGAACTGAAGCTTTCTTT	CASSEGRVVGTEAFF
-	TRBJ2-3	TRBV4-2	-	TGTGCCAGCAGCCAAGAAGTAGCGCGGGCAGATACGCAGTATTTT	CASSQEVARADTQYF
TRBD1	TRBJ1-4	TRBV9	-	TGTGCCAGCAGCTACAGAGGACAGGGGGGAGGTGAAAAACTGTTTTTT	CASSYRGQGGGEKLFF
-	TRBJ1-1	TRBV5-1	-	TGCGCCAGCAGCAGATTGCCGCCCGAGGGGGAGACTGAAGCTTTCTTT	CASSRLPPEGETEAFF
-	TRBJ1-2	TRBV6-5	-	TGTGCCAGCAGTTACCAACGACAGGAGTACACCTTC	CASSYQRQEYTF
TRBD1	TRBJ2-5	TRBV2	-	TGTGCCAGCAGCGAGACAGGGATAGAGACCCAGTACTTC	CASSETGIETQYF
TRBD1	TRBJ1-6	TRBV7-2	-	TGTGCCAGCAGCTTAGGGACAGGGTATTCACCCCTCCACTTT	CASSLGTGYSPLHF
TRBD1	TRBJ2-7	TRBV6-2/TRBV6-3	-	TGTGCCAGCAGTTACTCGGCAGGGGGACCATACGAGCAGTACTTC	CASSYSAGGPYEQYF
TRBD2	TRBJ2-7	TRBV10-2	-	TGCGCCAGCAGTCCGGGACTAGCGGGTCTCACGAGTGGTAACTACGAGCAGTACTTC	CASSPGLAGLTSGNYEQYF
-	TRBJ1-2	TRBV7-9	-	TGTGCCAGCAGCCCGACGGGGAGAGGAGGCTACACCTTC	CASSPTGRGGYTF
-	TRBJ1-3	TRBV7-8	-	TGTGCCAGCAGCGCCCCAGGCATTTCTGGAAACACCATATATTTT	CASSAPGISGNTIYF
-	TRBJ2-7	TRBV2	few	TGTGCCAGCTTGGACAGCTACGAGCAGTACTTC	CASLDSYEQYF
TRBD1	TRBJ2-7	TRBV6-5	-	TGTGCCAGCAGCGTCCGGGACAGGGGTTACGAGCAGTACTTC	CASSVRDRGYEQYF
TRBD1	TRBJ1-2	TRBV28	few	TGTGCCAGCAGTTTTATACCCGGGACAGGGGCAGATGGCTACACCTTC	CASSFIPGTGADGYTF
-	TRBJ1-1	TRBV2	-	TGTGCCAGCAGGGCCAGTGTAATTCCTGAAGCTTTCTTT	CASRASVIPEAFF
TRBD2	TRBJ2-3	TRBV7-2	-	TGTGCCAGCTCCCGTGGACTAGCTGTAGATACGCAGTATTTT	CASSRGLAVDTQYF
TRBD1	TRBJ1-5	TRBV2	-	TGTGCCAGCAGAGCTACAGGGGGGGGCCGAAGGTTTCAGCCCCAGCATTTT	CASRATGGGRRFQPQHF
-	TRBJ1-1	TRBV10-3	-	TGTGCCAACAAACGGACAGTCGACACTGAAGCTTTCTTT	CANKRTVDTEAFF
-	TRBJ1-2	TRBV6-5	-	TGTGCCAGCAAACAACCAGGGAATTCACGGCGTGGCTACACCTTC	CASKQPGNSRRGYTF
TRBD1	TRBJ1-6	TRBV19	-	TGTGCCAGTAGTACCTCGGACAGGGATAATTCACCCCTCCACTTT	CASSTSDRDNSPLHF
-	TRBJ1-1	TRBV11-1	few	TGTGCCAGCAGCCTACGGGGGGGGAACACTGAAGCTTTCTTT	CASSLRGGNTEAFF
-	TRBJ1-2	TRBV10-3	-	TGTGCCATCAGTGCCTCAGACATCACTAACTATGGCTACACCTTC	CAISASDITNYGYTF
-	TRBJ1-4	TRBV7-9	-	TGTGCCAGCAGCCCTTGGACAGATGAAAAACTGTTTTTT	CASSPWTDEKLFF
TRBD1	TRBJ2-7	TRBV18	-	TGTGCCAGCTCATACCGGGACAGCGAGCAGTACTTC	CASSYRDSEQYF
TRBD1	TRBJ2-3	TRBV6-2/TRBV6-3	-	TGTGCCAGCAGCCGACAGGGGGCTCTTGTCGATACGCAGTATTTT	CASSRQGALVDTQYF
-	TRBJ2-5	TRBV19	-	TGTGCCAGTAGTGTGACCGCGGGGGAGACCCAGTACTTC	CASSVTAGETQYF
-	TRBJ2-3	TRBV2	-	TGTGCCAGCAGTGGGAGGGTTAGCACAGATACGCAGTATTTT	CASSGRVSTDTQYF
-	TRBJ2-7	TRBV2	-	TGTGCCAGCAGTGAAGCTCAGCAGGTCCACGAGCAGTACTTC	CASSEAQQVHEQYF
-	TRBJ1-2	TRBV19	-	TGTGCCAGTAGTGTTGGACAGTGGAGAGGTGGCTACACCTTC	CASSVGQWRGGYTF
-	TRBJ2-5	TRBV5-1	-	TGCGCCAGCAGCTTCTTTTTGCAAGAGACCCAGTACTTC	CASSFFLQETQYF
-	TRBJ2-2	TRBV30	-	TGTGCCTGGAGTGTACTGAGGCAGAACACCGGGGAGCTGTTTTTT	CAWSVLRQNTGELFF
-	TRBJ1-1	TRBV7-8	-	TGTGCCAGCAGCCCCCAGCAGGGCGGGGTTGAAGCTTTCTTT	CASSPQQGGVEAFF
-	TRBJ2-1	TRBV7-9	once	TGTGCCAGCAGCCTTGGACTCCTAACTGGGTTTGAGCAGTTCTTC	CASSLGLLTGFEQFF
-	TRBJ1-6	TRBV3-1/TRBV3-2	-	TGTGCCAGCAGCCAAGGTTCCGTCTATAATTCACCCCTCCACTTT	CASSQGSVYNSPLHF